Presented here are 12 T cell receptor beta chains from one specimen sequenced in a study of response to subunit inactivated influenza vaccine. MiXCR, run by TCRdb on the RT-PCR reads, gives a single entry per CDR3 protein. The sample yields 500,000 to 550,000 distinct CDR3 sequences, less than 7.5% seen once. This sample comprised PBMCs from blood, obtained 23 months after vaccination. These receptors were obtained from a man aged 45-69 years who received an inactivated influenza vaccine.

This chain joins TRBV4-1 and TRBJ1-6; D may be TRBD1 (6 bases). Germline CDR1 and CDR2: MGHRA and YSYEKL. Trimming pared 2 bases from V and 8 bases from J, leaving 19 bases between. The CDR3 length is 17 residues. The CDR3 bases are TGCGCCAGCAGCCAAAGGGGGTTACAAGGTTTAGATTCACCCCTCCACTTT. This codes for CASSQRGLQGLDSPLHF.

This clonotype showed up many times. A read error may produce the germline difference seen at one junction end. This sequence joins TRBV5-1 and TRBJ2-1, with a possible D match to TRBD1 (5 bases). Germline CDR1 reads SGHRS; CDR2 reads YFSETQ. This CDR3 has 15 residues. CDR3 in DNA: TGCGCCAGCAGCTTGGTCTTTGGACACGATTCGGTTCAGCTCTTC. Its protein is CASSLVFGHDSVQLF.

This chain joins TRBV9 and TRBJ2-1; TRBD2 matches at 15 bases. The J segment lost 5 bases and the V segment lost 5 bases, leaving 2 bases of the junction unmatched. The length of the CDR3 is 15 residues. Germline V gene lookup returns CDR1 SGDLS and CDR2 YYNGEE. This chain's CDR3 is CASSGTSGRHNEQFF. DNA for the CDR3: TGTGCCAGCAGTGGGACTAGCGGGAGGCACAATGAGCAGTTCTTC.

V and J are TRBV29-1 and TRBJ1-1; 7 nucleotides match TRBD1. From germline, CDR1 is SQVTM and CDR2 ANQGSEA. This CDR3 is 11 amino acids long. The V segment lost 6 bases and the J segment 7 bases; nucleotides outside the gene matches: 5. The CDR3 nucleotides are TGCAGCGTCTCGACAGGGTATGAAGCTTTCTTT. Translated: CSVSTGYEAFF.

This chain's CDR3 is CASSFVPRRESDTQYF. DNA for the CDR3: TGTGCCAGCAGCTTTGTCCCCCGTCGAGAATCAGATACGCAGTATTTT. The J gene is TRBJ2-3, the V gene TRBV5-6; D is unresolved. The CDR3 runs to 16 residues. Germline V gene lookup returns CDR1 SGHDT and CDR2 YYEEEE. V dropped 2 bases and J dropped 4 bases, with 17 bases sitting between them.

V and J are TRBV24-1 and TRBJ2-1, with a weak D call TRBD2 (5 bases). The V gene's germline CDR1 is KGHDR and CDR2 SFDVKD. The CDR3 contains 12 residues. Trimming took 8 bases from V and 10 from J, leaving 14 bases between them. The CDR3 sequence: CATMDEGWEQFF. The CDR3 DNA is TGTGCCACCATGGATGAGGGATGGGAGCAGTTCTTC.

CDR3 sequence: CASGDREQETQYF. The CDR3 DNA reads as TGTGCCAGCGGGGACAGGGAACAAGAGACCCAGTACTTC. The gene calls are TRBV28 and TRBJ2-5, with 9 bases matching TRBD1. The ends lost 8 bases at V and 2 bases at J; junction bases unmatched: 3. Per the germline V gene, CDR1 is MDHEN and CDR2 is SYDVKM. This CDR3 has 13 residues.

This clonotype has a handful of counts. CDR3 DNA: TGTGCCAGCAGATCGGACAGGGCCCCCAATCAGCCCCAGCATTTT. Amino acids: CASRSDRAPNQPQHF. J is TRBJ1-5 and V is TRBV28, with 8 bases aligning to TRBD1. The germline V gene encodes CDR1 MDHEN and CDR2 SYDVKM. The V gene end was trimmed by 6 bases and the J gene end by 3 bases; junction bases not matched to a gene: 7. This CDR3 contains 15 residues.

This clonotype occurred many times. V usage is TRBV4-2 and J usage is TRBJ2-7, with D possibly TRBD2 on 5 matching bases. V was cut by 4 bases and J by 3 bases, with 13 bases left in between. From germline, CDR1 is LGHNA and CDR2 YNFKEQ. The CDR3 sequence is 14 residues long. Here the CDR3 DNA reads TGTGCCAGCAGCCCTAACTTTCGGGACTACGAGCAGTACTTC. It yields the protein CASSPNFRDYEQYF.

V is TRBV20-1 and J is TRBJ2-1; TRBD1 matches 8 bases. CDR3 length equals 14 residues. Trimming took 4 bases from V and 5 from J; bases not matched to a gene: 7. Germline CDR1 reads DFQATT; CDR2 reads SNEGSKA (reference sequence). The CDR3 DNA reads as TGCAGTGCTAACAGGGGGGAATTGGACAATGAGCAGTTCTTC. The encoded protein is CSANRGELDNEQFF.

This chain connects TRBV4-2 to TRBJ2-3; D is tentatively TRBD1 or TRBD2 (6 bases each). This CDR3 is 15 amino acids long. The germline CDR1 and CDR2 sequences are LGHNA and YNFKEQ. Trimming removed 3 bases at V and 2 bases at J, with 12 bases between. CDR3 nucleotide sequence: TGTGCCAGCAGCCATTCTAGGGGGGACACAGATACGCAGTATTTT. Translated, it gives CASSHSRGDTDTQYF.

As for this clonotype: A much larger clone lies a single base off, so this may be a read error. As DNA, the CDR3 is TGTGCCAGCAGCTTAGCGGGGTTTCGAGCCTACACCTTC. Protein: CASSLAGFRAYTF. The J gene is TRBJ1-2, the V gene TRBV7-9; D is undetermined. The ends were cut back, 0 bases at V and 10 bases at J, with 12 bases in the middle. The CDR3 totals 13 residues. Per germline, CDR1 SEHNR and CDR2 FQNEAQ (reference sequence).